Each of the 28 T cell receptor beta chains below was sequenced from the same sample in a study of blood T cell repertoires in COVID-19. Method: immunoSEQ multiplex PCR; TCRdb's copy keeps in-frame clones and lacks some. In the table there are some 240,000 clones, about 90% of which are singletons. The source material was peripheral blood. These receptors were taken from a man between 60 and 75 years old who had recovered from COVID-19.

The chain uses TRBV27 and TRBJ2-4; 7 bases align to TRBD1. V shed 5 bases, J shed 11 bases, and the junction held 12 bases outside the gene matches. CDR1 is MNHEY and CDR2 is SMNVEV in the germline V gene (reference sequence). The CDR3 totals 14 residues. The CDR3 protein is CASSRRDSLRVQYF. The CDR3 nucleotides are TGTGCCAGCAGTCGAAGGGACAGCCTTAGGGTTCAGTACTTC.

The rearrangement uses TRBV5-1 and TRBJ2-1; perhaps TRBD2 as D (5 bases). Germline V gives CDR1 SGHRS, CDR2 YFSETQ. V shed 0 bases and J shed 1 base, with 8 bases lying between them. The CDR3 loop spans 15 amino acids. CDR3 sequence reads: CASSLAEGSYNEQFF. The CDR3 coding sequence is TGCGCCAGCAGCTTGGCCGAGGGTTCCTACAATGAGCAGTTCTTC.

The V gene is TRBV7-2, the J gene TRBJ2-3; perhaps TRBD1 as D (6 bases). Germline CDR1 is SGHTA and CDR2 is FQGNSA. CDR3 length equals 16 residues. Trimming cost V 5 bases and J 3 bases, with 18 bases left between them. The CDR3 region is CASSLMGNRVTDTQYF. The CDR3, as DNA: TGTGCCAGCAGCCTAATGGGGAACAGGGTTACAGATACGCAGTATTTT.

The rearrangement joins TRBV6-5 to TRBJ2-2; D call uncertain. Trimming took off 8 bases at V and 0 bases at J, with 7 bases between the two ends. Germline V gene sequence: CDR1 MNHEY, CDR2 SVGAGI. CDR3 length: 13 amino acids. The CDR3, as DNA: TGTGCCAGCCGAACAGCGAACACCGGGGAGCTGTTTTTT. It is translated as CASRTANTGELFF.

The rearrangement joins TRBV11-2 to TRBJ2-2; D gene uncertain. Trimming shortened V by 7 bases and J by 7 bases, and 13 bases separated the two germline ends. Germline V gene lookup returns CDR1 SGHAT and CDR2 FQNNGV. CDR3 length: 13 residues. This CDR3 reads CASTMYADGELFF. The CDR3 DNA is TGTGCCAGCACCATGTATGCAGACGGGGAGCTGTTTTTT.

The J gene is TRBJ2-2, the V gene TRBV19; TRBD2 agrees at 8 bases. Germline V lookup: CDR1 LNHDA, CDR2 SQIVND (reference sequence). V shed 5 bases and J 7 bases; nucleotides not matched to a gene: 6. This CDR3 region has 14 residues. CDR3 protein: CASSDPGLVGELFF. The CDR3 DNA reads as TGTGCCAGTAGTGATCCGGGACTAGTCGGGGAGCTGTTTTTT.

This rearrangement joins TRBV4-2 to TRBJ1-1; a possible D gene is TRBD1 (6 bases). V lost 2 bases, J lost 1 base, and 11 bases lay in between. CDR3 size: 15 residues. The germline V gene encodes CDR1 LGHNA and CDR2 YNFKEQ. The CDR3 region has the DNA TGTGCCAGCAGCCAATCCCTACAGGGGAACACTGAAGCTTTCTTT. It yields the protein CASSQSLQGNTEAFF.

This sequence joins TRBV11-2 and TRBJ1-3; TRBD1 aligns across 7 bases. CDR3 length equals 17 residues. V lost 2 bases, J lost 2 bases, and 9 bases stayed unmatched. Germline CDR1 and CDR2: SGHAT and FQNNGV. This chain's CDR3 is CASSLSPDRVAGNTIYF. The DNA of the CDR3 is TGTGCCAGCAGCTTATCTCCCGACAGGGTTGCTGGAAACACCATATATTTT.

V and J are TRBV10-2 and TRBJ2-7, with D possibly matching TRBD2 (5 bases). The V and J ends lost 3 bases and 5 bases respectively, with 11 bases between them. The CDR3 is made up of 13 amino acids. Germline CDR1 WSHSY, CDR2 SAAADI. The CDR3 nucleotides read TGCGCCAGCAGTGAATGGAGCGGCGACGAGCAGTACTTC. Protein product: CASSEWSGDEQYF.

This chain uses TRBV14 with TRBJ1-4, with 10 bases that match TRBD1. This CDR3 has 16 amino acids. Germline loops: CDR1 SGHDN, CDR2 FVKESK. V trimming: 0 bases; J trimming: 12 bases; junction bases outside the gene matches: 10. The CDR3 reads CASSQDRETGGPELFF. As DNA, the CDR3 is TGTGCCAGCAGCCAAGATCGCGAGACAGGGGGCCCGGAACTGTTTTTT.

This CDR3 is CASSKPDRGFKNIQYF. The DNA of the CDR3 is TGTGCCAGCAGCAAACCCGACAGGGGATTCAAAAACATTCAGTACTTC. The chain uses TRBV21-1 and TRBJ2-4; no check of the table's D call, TRBD1, against the DNA was made. TRBV21-1 is labeled a pseudogene. The CDR3 sequence is 16 residues long.

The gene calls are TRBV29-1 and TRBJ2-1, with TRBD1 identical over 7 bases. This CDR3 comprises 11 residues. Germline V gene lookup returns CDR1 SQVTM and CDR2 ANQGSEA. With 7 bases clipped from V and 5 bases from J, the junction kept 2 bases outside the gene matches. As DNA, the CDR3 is TGCAGCGCCCAGGGGGACAATGAGCAGTTCTTC. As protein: CSAQGDNEQFF.

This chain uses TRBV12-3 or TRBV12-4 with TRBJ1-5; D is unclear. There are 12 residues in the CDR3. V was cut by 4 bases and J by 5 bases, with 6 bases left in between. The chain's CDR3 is CASSSGYQPQHF. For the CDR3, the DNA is TGTGCCAGCAGTTCAGGTTATCAGCCCCAGCATTTT.

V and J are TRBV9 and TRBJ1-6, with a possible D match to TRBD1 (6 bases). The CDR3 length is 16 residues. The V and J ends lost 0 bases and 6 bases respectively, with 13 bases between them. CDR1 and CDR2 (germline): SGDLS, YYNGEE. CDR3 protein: CASSVAGNRVNSPLHF. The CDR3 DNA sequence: TGTGCCAGCAGCGTAGCCGGGAACAGGGTTAATTCACCCCTCCACTTT.

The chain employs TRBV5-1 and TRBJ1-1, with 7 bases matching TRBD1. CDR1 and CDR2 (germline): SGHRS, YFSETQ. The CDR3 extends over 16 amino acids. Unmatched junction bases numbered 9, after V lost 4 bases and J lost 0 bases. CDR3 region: CASSLGQSGLNTEAFF. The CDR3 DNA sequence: TGCGCCAGCAGCCTGGGACAGTCAGGGTTGAACACTGAAGCTTTCTTT.

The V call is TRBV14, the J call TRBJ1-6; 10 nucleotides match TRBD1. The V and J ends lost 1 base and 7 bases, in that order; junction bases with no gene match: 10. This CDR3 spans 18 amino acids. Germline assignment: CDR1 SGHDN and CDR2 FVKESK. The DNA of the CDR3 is TGTGCCAGCAGCCAAGGGTCCCGACAGGGGGCAGGGAATTCACCCCTCCACTTT. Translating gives CASSQGSRQGAGNSPLHF.

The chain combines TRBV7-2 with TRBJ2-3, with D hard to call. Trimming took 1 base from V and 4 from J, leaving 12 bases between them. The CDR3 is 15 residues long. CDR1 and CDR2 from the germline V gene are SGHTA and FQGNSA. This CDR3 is CASSLVWSRSDTQYF. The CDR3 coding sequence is TGTGCCAGCAGCTTAGTTTGGTCTAGGTCAGATACGCAGTATTTT.

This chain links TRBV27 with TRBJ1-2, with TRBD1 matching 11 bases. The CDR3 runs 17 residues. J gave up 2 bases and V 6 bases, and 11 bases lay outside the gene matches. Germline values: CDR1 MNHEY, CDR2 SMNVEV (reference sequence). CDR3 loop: CASRRTGGGFANYGYTF. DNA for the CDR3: TGTGCCAGCAGAAGGACAGGGGGCGGTTTTGCGAACTATGGCTACACCTTC.

The CDR3 here is CAWDRGISGNTIYF. The CDR3 DNA is TGTGCCTGGGACCGGGGGATCTCTGGAAACACCATATATTTT. V gene TRBV30 combines with J gene TRBJ1-3; the D gene is possibly TRBD1 (5 bases). Germline V gene sequence: CDR1 GTSNPN, CDR2 SVGIG (reference sequence). The CDR3 is 14 amino acids. The germline V and J ends were trimmed by 5 bases and 0 bases, with 11 bases remaining between them.

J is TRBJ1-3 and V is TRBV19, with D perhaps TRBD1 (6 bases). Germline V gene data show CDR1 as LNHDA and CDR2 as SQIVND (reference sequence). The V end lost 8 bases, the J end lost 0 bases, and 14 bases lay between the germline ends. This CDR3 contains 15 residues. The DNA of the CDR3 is TGTGCCAGTCAATTCTCGGACAGCTCTGGAAACACCATATATTTT. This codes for CASQFSDSSGNTIYF.

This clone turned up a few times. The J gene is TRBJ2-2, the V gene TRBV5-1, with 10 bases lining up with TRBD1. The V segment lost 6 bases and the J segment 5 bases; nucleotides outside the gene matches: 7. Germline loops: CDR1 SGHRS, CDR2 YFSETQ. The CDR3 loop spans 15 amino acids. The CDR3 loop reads CASKGDRGRTGELFF. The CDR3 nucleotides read TGCGCCAGCAAGGGGGACAGGGGCCGAACCGGGGAGCTGTTTTTT.

The DNA for the CDR3 is TGTGCCAGCACTTCCACAGGGGTTCATGAAGCTTTCTTT. As protein: CASTSTGVHEAFF. This chain links TRBV27 with TRBJ1-1; 7 bases line up with TRBD1. Germline loops: CDR1 MNHEY, CDR2 SMNVEV (reference sequence). The CDR3 runs 13 residues. Trimming at V came to 7 bases and at J to 7 bases, leaving 9 bases not matched to a gene.

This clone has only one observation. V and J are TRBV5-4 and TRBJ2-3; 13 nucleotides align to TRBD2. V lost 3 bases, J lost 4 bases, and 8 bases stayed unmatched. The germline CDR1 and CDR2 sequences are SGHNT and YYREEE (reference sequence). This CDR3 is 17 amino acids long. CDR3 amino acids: CASSSRLAGGRADTQYF. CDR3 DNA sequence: TGTGCCAGCAGCTCGAGACTAGCGGGGGGTCGTGCAGATACGCAGTATTTT.

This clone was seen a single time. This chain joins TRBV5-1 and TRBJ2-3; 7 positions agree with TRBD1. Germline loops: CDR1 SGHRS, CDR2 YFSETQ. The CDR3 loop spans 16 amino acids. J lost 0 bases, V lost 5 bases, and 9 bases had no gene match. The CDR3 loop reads CASRLGTAPSTDTQYF. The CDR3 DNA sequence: TGCGCCAGCAGACTCGGGACAGCCCCTAGCACAGATACGCAGTATTTT. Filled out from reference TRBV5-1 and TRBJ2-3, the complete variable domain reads KAGVTQTPRYLIKTRGQQVTLSCSPISGHRSVSWYQQTPGQGLQFLFEYFSETQRNKGNFPGRFSGRQFSNSRSEMNVSTLELGDSALYLCASRLGTAPSTDTQYFGPGTRLTVL.

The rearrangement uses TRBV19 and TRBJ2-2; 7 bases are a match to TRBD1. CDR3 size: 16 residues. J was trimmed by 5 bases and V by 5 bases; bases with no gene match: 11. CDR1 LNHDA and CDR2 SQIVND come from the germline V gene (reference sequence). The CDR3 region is CASSVSTGRGTGELFF. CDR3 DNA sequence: TGTGCCAGTAGTGTATCGACAGGGCGAGGGACCGGGGAGCTGTTTTTT.

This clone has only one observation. This chain's CDR3 is CASSPTVAGYGYTF. In DNA, the CDR3 is TGTGCCAGCAGCCCGACAGTGGCAGGGTATGGCTACACCTTC. The chain links TRBV4-2 to TRBJ1-2; possible D gene TRBD1, 5 bases. Germline V gene lookup returns CDR1 LGHNA and CDR2 YNFKEQ. The CDR3 contains 14 residues. The V end was cut by 4 bases, the J end by 5 bases, with 14 bases between.

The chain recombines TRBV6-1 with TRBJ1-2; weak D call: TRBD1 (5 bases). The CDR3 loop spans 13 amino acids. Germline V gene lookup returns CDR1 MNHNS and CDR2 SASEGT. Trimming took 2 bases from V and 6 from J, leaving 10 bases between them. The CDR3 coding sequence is TGTGCCAGCAGTGAAAGGGGTAGTGATGGCTACACCTTC. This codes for CASSERGSDGYTF.

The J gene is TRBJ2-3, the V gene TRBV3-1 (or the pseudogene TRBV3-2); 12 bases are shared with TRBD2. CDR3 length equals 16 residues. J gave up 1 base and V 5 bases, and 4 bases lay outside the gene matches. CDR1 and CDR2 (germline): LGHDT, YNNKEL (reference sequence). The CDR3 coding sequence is TGTGCCAGCAGCACCCGACTAGCGGGGGGCACAGATACGCAGTATTTT. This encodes CASSTRLAGGTDTQYF.